This TCR beta chain comes out of a study of shared clonotypes between healthy human individuals. Caucasian adults residing in Nashville, Tennessee made up all the donors. CD45RA+ naive and CD45RA-negative memory subsets were separated from CD4+ cells. Germline values: CDR1 MGHRA, CDR2 YSYEKL. The CDR3 extends over 17 amino acids. The ends lost 1 base at V and 5 bases at J; junction bases unmatched: 12. Clones were read by immunoSEQ multiplex PCR, and TCRdb kept only the in-frame ones, dropping some. In the table there are 2.3 million or so clones, 93% of which are singletons. V is TRBV4-1 and J is TRBJ1-2, with 8 bases fitting TRBD1. This clonotype was obtained from a man younger than 35 in good health. Some clones in this sample may be carry-over from other donors' samples. Sequencing was carried out using naive CD4+ T cells from PBMCs. As for subset: CD45RA+ positively selected. The CDR3 spells CASSQGTGRGRPYGYTF. The CDR3, as DNA: TGCGCCAGCAGCCAAGGGACAGGGAGGGGCCGCCCGTATGGCTACACCTTC.